A selection of T cell receptor beta chains follows, all from one sample in a study of T-cell memory formation after mild COVID-19. MiXCR, applied by TCRdb to the 5' RACE reads, yields one record per CDR3 protein. The data contain around 150,000 distinct CDR3 sequences, roughly 31% of them singletons. The sequencing input was PBMCs or a T cell subset sorted from them (not recorded which). These TCRs come from an adult woman who had mild COVID-19 (a few samples of this study predate the infection). Cell type and time point are not known. Both conserved end residues are part of each CDR3. The D gene is left open where the match is weak. Only some rows state a clone size, as once, few, many or a class for expanded clones.

J | D | size | V | CDR3 | DNA
TRBJ2-3 | TRBD2 | few | TRBV12-3/TRBV12-4 | CASARGGRTDTQYF | TGTGCCAGCGCACGGGGGGGCCGCACAGATACGCAGTATTTT
TRBJ1-6 | - | - | TRBV20-1 | CSARDHIAGDNSPLHF | TGCAGTGCTAGAGATCATATTGCAGGGGACAATTCACCCCTCCACTTT
TRBJ2-3 | TRBD2 | - | TRBV7-3 | CASSLSRGGLSTDTQYF | TGTGCCAGCAGCTTATCCCGCGGGGGTCTTAGCACAGATACGCAGTATTTT
TRBJ1-6 | - | - | TRBV28 | CASNRPTGEGSPLHF | TGTGCCAGCAATCGCCCCACAGGTGAGGGATCACCCCTCCACTTT
TRBJ2-7 | - | - | TRBV14 | CASSQERTRYEQYF | TGTGCCAGCAGCCAAGAAAGGACCCGCTACGAGCAGTACTTC
TRBJ2-1 | - | - | TRBV7-8 | CASRRQGNHNEQFF | TGTGCCAGCAGGAGGCAGGGTAACCACAATGAGCAGTTCTTC
TRBJ1-1 | - | - | TRBV7-2 | CASSPNGVLNTEAFF | TGTGCCAGCAGCCCGAATGGAGTGCTGAACACTGAAGCTTTCTTT
TRBJ2-6 | - | - | TRBV24-1 | CATSDRRLSGANVLTF | TGTGCCACCAGTGATCGACGGCTCTCTGGGGCCAACGTCCTGACTTTC
TRBJ2-1 | TRBD1 | - | TRBV25-1 | CASSGRDRGSEQFF | TGTGCCAGCAGTGGCCGGGACAGGGGTAGTGAGCAGTTCTTC
TRBJ2-7 | - | - | TRBV6-6 | CASSLVSTGEQYF | TGTGCCAGCAGTTTGGTCTCGACGGGCGAGCAGTACTTC